Shown below are 7 T cell receptor beta chains from a single sample sequenced in a study of shared clonotypes between healthy human individuals. Libraries were prepared by immunoSEQ multiplex PCR; TCRdb keeps only in-frame clonotypes and omits some of them. Altogether about 670,000 clones are present, roughly 70% being singletons, with the ten largest covering 1.8%. Sequencing input: memory CD4+ T cells sorted from blood. Documented subset: CD45RA-negative fraction. The source is a woman younger than 45 in good health.

This clone showed up just a few times. The genes are TRBV7-2 and TRBJ1-2, with D perhaps matching TRBD1 (5 bases). Trimming took 3 bases from V and 7 from J, leaving 21 bases between them. Germline V lookup: CDR1 SGHTA, CDR2 FQGNSA. The CDR3 loop spans 16 amino acids. This chain's CDR3 is CASSFTYTGRGGGYTF. CDR3 coding DNA: TGTGCCAGCAGCTTCACTTACACCGGGAGGGGTGGTGGCTACACCTTC.

The chain is built from TRBV5-4 and TRBJ2-5; D call uncertain. V lost 6 bases and J 5 bases, leaving 17 bases between the germline ends. CDR1 SGHNT and CDR2 YYREEE come from the germline V gene (reference sequence). The CDR3 is 14 residues long. In DNA, the CDR3 is TGTGCCAGCAAGGCCTCCATTGGAGACGAGACCCAGTACTTC. It encodes CASKASIGDETQYF.

The chain recombines TRBV2 with TRBJ2-7; D is perhaps TRBD1 (6 bases). CDR1 and CDR2 (germline): SNHLY, FYNNEI. The CDR3 is 14 residues long. The V end lost 7 bases, the J end lost 3 bases, and 16 bases lay between the germline ends. CDR3 in DNA: TGTGCCAGCAACCCACAGGGACCCGGCTACGAGCAGTACTTC. Translated: CASNPQGPGYEQYF.

The gene calls are TRBV11-2 and TRBJ2-7; D remains unclear. Trimming cost V 1 base and J 7 bases, with 11 bases left between them. Germline CDR1 and CDR2: SGHAT and FQNNGV. CDR3 length: 13 amino acids. CDR3 protein: CASSLAPPTEQYF. Written as DNA, the CDR3 is TGTGCCAGCAGCTTAGCCCCGCCGACAGAGCAGTACTTC. Using reference TRBV11-2 and TRBJ2-7 for the parts outside the CDR3, the full variable domain is EAGVAQSPRYKIIEKRQSVAFWCNPISGHATLYWYQQILGQGPKLLIQFQNNGVVDDSQLPKDRFSAERLKGVDSTLKIQPAKLEDSAVYLCASSLAPPTEQYFGPGTRLTVT.

The genes are TRBV7-3 and TRBJ2-7, with D possibly matching TRBD2 (5 bases). Germline CDR1 SGHTA, CDR2 FQGTGA. Between the trimmed V and J ends, which lost 2 bases and 7 bases, there was a span of 12 bases. The CDR3 runs 13 residues. For the CDR3, the DNA is TGTGCCAGCAGCTTAGGGCGGGTCCTTGAGCAGTACTTC. Its translation is CASSLGRVLEQYF.

This chain connects TRBV5-4 to TRBJ2-1, with D maybe TRBD2 (5 bases). CDR1 is SGHNT, CDR2 YYREEE, per germline (reference sequence). Deletions cut 1 base from V and 6 bases from J, with 11 bases between. CDR3 length: 14 residues. The CDR3 region has the DNA TGTGCCAGCAGCTTGTTGCTAGCCTCCAATGAGCAGTTCTTC. Its protein product is CASSLLLASNEQFF. Full variable domain (outside the CDR3, taken from reference TRBV5-4 and TRBJ2-1): ETGVTQSPTHLIKTRGQQVTLRCSSQSGHNTVSWYQQALGQGPQFIFQYYREEENGRGNFPPRFSGLQFPNYSSELNVNALELDDSALYLCASSLLLASNEQFFGPGTRLTVL.

This chain connects TRBV5-1 to TRBJ1-1, with 8 bases aligning to TRBD1. The CDR3 runs to 13 residues. Trimming took 5 bases from V and 5 from J; bases not matched to a gene: 5. Looked up from germline, CDR1 is SGHRS and CDR2 is YFSETQ. CDR3 coding DNA: TGCGCCAGCAGACAGGGGGTAGATACTGAAGCTTTCTTT. This translates into CASRQGVDTEAFF. Full variable domain (rest looked up from reference TRBV5-1 and TRBJ1-1): KAGVTQTPRYLIKTRGQQVTLSCSPISGHRSVSWYQQTPGQGLQFLFEYFSETQRNKGNFPGRFSGRQFSNSRSEMNVSTLELGDSALYLCASRQGVDTEAFFGQGTRLTVV.